This TCR beta chain is drawn from a study of blood T cells in healthy people across ages. Alongside a J-beta primer mix, a sample-barcoded 5' primer served in a second PCR lasting 7 to 11 cycles. TCRdb called the 5' RACE reads again in MiXCR, with one record for every CDR3 protein. The sample includes fewer than 1,000,000 distinct CDR3 sequences, around half of them seen just once. Germline CDR1 and CDR2: KGHSH and LQKENI. The V and J ends lost 4 bases and 1 base respectively, with 14 bases between them. This CDR3 contains 15 residues. The chain uses TRBV18 and TRBJ2-7, with a tentative D call TRBD1 (5 bases). The specimen sequenced was blood. This receptor was taken from an elderly man in good health. CDR3 DNA sequence: TGTGCCAGCTCACTAGGACAACGCTTTTCCTACGAGCAGTACTTC. Translated: CASSLGQRFSYEQYF.